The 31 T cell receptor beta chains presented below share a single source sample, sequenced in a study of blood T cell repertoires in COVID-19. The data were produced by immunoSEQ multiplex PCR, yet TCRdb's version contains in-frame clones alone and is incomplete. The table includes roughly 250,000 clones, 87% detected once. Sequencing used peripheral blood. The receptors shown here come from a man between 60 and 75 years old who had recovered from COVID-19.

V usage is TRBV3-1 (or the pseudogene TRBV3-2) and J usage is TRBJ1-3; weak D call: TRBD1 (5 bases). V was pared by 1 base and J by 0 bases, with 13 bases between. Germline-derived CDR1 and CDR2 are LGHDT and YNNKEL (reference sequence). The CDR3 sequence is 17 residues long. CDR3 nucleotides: TGTGCCAGCAGCCAAGGGGTCCGCAGGGACTCTGGAAACACCATATATTTT. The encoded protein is CASSQGVRRDSGNTIYF.

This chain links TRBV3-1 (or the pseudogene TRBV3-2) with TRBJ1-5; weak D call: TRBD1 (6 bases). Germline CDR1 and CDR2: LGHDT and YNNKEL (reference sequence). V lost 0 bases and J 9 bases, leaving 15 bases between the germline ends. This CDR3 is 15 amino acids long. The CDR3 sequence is CASSQEIPPTGPQHF. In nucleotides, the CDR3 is TGTGCCAGCAGCCAAGAAATCCCGCCGACAGGGCCCCAGCATTTT.

The CDR3 DNA is TGTGCCAGCAAGGAGACAGCATACAATGAGCAGTTCTTC. It codes for CASKETAYNEQFF. The J gene is TRBJ2-1, the V gene TRBV6-5, with D tentatively TRBD1 (5 bases). Germline lookup yields CDR1 MNHEY and CDR2 SVGAGI. This CDR3 region has 13 residues. Trimming removed 7 bases at V and 4 bases at J, with 11 bases between.

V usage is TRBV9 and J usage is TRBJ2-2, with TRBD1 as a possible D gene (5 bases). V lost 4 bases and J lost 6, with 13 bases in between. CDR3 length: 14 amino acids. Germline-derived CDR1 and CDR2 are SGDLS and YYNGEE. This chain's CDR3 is CASSPRAGSGELFF. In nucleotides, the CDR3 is TGTGCCAGCAGCCCCCGCGCAGGGTCCGGGGAGCTGTTTTTT.

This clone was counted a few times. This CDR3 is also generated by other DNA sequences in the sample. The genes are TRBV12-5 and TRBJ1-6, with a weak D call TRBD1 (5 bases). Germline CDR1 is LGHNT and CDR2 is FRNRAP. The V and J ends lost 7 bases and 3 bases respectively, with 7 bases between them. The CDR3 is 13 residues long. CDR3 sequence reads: CASARDYNSPLHF. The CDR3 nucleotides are TGTGCTAGTGCCAGGGACTATAATTCACCCCTCCACTTT.

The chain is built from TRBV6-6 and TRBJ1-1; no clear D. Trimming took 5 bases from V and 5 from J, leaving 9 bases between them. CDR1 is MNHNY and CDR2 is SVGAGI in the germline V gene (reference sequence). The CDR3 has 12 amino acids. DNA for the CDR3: TGTGCCAGCAGTCCCCCGGGGACTGAAGCTTTCTTT. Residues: CASSPPGTEAFF.

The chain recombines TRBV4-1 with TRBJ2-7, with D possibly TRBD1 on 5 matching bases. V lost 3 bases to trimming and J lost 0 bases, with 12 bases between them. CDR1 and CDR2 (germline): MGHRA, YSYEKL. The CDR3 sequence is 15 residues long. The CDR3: CASSHRTQSSYEQYF. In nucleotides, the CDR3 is TGCGCCAGCAGCCATAGGACACAAAGCTCCTACGAGCAGTACTTC.

The chain's CDR3 is CAWRPQGIREPNYGYTF. CDR3 bases: TGTGCCTGGAGACCCCAGGGGATTAGGGAGCCTAACTATGGCTACACCTTC. The chain links TRBV30 to TRBJ1-2; the D gene is possibly TRBD1 (6 bases). The CDR3 totals 17 residues. V lost 3 bases and J lost 0, with 20 bases in between. Germline CDR1 and CDR2: GTSNPN and SVGIG (reference sequence).

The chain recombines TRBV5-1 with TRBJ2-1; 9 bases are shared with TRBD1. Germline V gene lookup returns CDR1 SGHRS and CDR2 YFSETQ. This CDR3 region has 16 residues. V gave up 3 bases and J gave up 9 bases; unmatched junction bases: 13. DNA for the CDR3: TGCGCCAGCAGCTGGGGGCCGGGACAGGGTTGGTCTGAGCAGTTCTTC. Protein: CASSWGPGQGWSEQFF.

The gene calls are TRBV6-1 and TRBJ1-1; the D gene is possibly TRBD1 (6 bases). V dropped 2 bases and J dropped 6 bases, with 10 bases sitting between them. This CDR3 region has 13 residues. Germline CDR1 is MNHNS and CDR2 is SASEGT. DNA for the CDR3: TGTGCCAGCAGTGAACAGGGGTTCCCTGAAGCTTTCTTT. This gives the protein CASSEQGFPEAFF.

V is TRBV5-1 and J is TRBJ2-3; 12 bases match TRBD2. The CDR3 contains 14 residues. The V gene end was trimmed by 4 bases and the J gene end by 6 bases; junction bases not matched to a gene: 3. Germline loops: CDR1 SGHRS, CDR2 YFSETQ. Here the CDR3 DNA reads TGCGCCAGCAGCCTGACTAGCGGGGGTGATACGCAGTATTTT. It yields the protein CASSLTSGGDTQYF.

CDR3 nucleotides: TGTGCCAGCAGCCAAGATGGAGGACGGACTAATGAAAAACTGTTTTTT. Translation: CASSQDGGRTNEKLFF. The gene calls are TRBV3-1 (or the pseudogene TRBV3-2) and TRBJ1-4, with D uncertain. V was pared by 0 bases and J by 2 bases, with 10 bases between. The V gene's germline CDR1 is LGHDT and CDR2 YNNKEL (reference sequence). The CDR3 sequence is 16 residues long.

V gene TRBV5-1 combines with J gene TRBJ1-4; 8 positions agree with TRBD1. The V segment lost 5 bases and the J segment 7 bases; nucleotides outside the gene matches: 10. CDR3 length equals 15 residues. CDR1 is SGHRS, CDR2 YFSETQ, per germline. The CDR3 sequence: CASSSTGGLGEKLFF. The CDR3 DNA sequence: TGCGCCAGCAGTTCCACAGGGGGATTAGGTGAAAAACTGTTTTTT. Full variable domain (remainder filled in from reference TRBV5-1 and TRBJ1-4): KAGVTQTPRYLIKTRGQQVTLSCSPISGHRSVSWYQQTPGQGLQFLFEYFSETQRNKGNFPGRFSGRQFSNSRSEMNVSTLELGDSALYLCASSSTGGLGEKLFFGSGTQLSVL.

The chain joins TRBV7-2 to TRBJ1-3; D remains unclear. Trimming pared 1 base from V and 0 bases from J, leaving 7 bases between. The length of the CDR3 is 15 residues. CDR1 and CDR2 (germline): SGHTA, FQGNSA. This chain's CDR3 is CASSLDGISGNTIYF. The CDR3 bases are TGTGCCAGCAGCTTAGACGGGATCTCTGGAAACACCATATATTTT.

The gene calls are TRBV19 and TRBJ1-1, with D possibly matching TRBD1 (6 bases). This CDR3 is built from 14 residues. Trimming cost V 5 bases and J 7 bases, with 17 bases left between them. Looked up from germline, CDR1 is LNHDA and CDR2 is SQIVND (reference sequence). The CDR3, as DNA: TGTGCCAGTAGTCCTTTGGACAGCCCCCGTGAAGCTTTCTTT. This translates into CASSPLDSPREAFF.

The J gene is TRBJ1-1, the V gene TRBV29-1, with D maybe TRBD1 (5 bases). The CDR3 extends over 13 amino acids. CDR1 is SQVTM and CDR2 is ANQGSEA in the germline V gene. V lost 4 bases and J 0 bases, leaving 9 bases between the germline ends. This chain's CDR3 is CSVGQGLNTEAFF. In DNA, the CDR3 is TGCAGCGTTGGTCAGGGCTTGAACACTGAAGCTTTCTTT.

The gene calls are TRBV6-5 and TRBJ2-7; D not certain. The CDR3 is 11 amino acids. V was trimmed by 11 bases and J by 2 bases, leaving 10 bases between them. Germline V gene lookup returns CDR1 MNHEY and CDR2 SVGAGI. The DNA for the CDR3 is TGTGCCGCTAGGCAAACCTACGAGCAGTACTTC. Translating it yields CAARQTYEQYF.

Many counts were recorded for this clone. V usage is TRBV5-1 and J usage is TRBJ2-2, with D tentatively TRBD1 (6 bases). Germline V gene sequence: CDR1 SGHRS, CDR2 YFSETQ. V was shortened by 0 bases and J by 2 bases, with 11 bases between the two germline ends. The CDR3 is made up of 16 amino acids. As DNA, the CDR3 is TGCGCCAGCAGCTTGGGACAGGTATTAAACACCGGGGAGCTGTTTTTT. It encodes CASSLGQVLNTGELFF.

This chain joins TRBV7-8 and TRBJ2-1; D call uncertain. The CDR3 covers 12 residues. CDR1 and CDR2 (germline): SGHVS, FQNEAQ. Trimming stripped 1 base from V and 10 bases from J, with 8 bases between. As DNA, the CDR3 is TGTGCCAGCAGCTTAGGAAGAGAGGAGCAGTTCTTC. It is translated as CASSLGREEQFF.

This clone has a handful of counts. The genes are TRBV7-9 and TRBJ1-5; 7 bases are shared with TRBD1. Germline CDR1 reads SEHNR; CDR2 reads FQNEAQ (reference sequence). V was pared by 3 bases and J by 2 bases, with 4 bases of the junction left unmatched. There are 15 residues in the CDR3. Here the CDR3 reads CASSFSGQGNQPQHF. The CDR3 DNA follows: TGTGCCAGCAGCTTTTCTGGACAGGGCAATCAGCCCCAGCATTTT.

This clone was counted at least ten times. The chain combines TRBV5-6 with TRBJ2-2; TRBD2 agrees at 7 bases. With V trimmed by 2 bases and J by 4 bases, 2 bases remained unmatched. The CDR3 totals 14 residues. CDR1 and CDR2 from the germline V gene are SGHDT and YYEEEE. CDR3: CASSFRGVTGELFF. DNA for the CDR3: TGTGCCAGCAGCTTCCGGGGGGTCACCGGGGAGCTGTTTTTT.

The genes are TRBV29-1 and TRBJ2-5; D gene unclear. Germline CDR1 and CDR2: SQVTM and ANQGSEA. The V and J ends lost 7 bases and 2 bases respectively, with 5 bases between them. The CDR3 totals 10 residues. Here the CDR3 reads CSAAQETQYF. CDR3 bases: TGCAGCGCGGCACAAGAGACCCAGTACTTC.

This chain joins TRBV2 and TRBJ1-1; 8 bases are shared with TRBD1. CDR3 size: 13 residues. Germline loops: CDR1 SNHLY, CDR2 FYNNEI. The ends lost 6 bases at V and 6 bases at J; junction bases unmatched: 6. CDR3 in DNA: TGTGCCAGCAGAGACAGGGGAAGGGCTGAAGCTTTCTTT. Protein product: CASRDRGRAEAFF.

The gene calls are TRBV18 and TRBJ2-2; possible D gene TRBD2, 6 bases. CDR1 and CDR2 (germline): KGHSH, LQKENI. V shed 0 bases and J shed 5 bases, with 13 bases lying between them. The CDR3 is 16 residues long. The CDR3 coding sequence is TGTGCCAGCTCACCACCGTGGACGGGGGTTACCGGGGAGCTGTTTTTT. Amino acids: CASSPPWTGVTGELFF.

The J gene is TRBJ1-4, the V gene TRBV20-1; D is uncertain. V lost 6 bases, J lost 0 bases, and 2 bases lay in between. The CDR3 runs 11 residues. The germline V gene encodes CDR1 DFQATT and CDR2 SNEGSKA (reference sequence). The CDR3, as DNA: TGCAGTGCCGCAACTAATGAAAAACTGTTTTTT. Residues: CSAATNEKLFF.

Here the CDR3 DNA reads TGTGCCAGCAGTAACTCCTACGAGCAGTACTTC. Its translation: CASSNSYEQYF. The V call is TRBV7-9, the J call TRBJ2-7, with unresolved D. Deletions cut 6 bases from V and 0 bases from J, with 3 bases between. CDR1 SEHNR and CDR2 FQNEAQ come from the germline V gene (reference sequence). The CDR3 runs 11 residues.

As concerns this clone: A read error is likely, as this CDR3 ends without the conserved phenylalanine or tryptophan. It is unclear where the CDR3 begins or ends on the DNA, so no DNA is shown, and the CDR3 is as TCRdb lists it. The CDR3 here is CASSQREGWLLL. V is TRBV3-1 (or the pseudogene TRBV3-2) and J is TRBJ2-7; the table assigns TRBD2, which was not confirmed against the DNA. The CDR3 region is 12 residues in length, termini included. Germline CDR1 and CDR2: LGHDT and YNNKEL (reference sequence).

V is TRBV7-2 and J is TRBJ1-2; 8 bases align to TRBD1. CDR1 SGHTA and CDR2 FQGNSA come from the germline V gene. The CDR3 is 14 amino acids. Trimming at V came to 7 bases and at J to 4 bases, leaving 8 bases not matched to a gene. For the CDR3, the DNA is TGTGCCAGCATCAGGACAGGGAGAGGCTATGGCTACACCTTC. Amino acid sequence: CASIRTGRGYGYTF.

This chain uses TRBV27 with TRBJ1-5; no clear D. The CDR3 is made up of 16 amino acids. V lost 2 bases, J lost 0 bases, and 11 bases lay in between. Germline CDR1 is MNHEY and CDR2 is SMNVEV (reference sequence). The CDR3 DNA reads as TGTGCCAGCAGTTTAGAGAGGCCGTATAGCAATCAGCCCCAGCATTTT. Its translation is CASSLERPYSNQPQHF.

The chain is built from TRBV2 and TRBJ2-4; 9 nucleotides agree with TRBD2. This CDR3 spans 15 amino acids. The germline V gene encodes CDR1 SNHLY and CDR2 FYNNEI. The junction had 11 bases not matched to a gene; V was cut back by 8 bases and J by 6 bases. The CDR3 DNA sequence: TGTGCCAGCGGGAGAGCGGGGGGCCGAGGAAACATTCAGTACTTC. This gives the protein CASGRAGGRGNIQYF. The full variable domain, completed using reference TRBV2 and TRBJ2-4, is EPEVTQTPSHQVTQMGQEVILRCVPISNHLYFYWYRQILGQKVEFLVSFYNNEISEKSEIFDDQFSVERPDGSNFTLKIRSTKLEDSAMYFCASGRAGGRGNIQYFGAGTRLSVL.

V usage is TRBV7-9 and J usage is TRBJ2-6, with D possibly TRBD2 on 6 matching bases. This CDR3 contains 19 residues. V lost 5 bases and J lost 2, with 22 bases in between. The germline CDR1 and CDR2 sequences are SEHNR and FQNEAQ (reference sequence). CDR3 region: CASSTPPGADVPGANVLTF. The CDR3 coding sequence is TGTGCCAGCAGCACCCCGCCGGGAGCCGACGTCCCTGGGGCCAACGTCCTGACTTTC.